These 8 T cell receptor beta chains were all obtained from the same sample, sequenced in a study of blood T cell repertoires in COVID-19. The protocol was immunoSEQ multiplex PCR, while the TCRdb copy is restricted to in-frame clones and leaves out a portion. Here the sample spans tens of thousands of clones, roughly 80% being singletons. The sample taken for sequencing was peripheral blood. These receptors were taken from a woman at least 80 years old with acute or convalescent COVID-19.

The chain recombines TRBV2 with TRBJ2-7; 9 bases align to TRBD1. The CDR3 sequence is 13 residues long. J was trimmed by 2 bases and V by 8 bases; bases with no gene match: 4. Germline CDR1 SNHLY, CDR2 FYNNEI. The CDR3, as DNA: TGTGCCAGCGGGGGACAGGGTACCTACGAGCAGTACTTC. Encoded protein: CASGGQGTYEQYF.

The chain is built from TRBV6-5 and TRBJ1-5; D possibly corresponds to TRBD1 (6 bases). Germline assignment: CDR1 MNHEY and CDR2 SVGAGI. Deletions cut 2 bases from V and 4 bases from J, with 6 bases between. The CDR3 length is 13 residues. The CDR3 nucleotides are TGTGCCAGCAGTTACGACAGGAATCAGCCCCAGCATTTT. Its translation: CASSYDRNQPQHF.

The V call is TRBV6-2 or TRBV6-3, the J call TRBJ2-7, with TRBD1 identical over 7 bases. Germline CDR1 is MNHEY and CDR2 is SVGEGT. The CDR3 has 17 amino acids. The V segment lost 2 bases and the J segment 9 bases; nucleotides outside the gene matches: 19. The CDR3 bases are TGTGCCAGCAGTTACGACAGGGCGTTTAGCAGGACTCCACCGCAGTACTTC. Its translation: CASSYDRAFSRTPPQYF.

This rearrangement joins TRBV19 to TRBJ1-3; 9 positions agree with TRBD1. Germline CDR1 reads LNHDA; CDR2 reads SQIVND (reference sequence). The V gene end was trimmed by 9 bases and the J gene end by 4 bases; junction bases not matched to a gene: 22. The CDR3 loop spans 19 amino acids. The chain's CDR3 is CASMGQGANPISSGNTIYF. CDR3 bases: TGTGCCAGCATGGGACAGGGTGCGAATCCAATCTCCTCCGGAAACACCATATATTTT.

The V call is TRBV6-5, the J call TRBJ2-5; D gene unclear. CDR1 and CDR2 (germline): MNHEY, SVGAGI. There are 12 residues in the CDR3. Trimming shortened V by 6 bases and J by 7 bases, and 12 bases separated the two germline ends. CDR3 coding DNA: TGTGCCAGCAGGACTGCGATCGGGACCCAGTACTTC. Translating it yields CASRTAIGTQYF.

The rearrangement uses TRBV20-1 and TRBJ1-2, with 8 bases lining up with TRBD1. Germline V gene data show CDR1 as DFQATT and CDR2 as SNEGSKA (reference sequence). Trimming at V came to 3 bases and at J to 8 bases, leaving 11 bases not matched to a gene. The CDR3 has 14 residues. The CDR3 bases are TGCAGTGCTAGTGTTCCAGGGGGCTTTCTGGGCTACACCTTC. This gives the protein CSASVPGGFLGYTF.

The V and J genes are TRBV6-1 and TRBJ1-2; D is perhaps TRBD1 (5 bases). Per germline, CDR1 MNHNS and CDR2 SASEGT. V was trimmed by 2 bases and J by 9 bases, leaving 13 bases between them. The CDR3 extends over 13 amino acids. The CDR3 nucleotides are TGTGCCAGCAGTGAACCCCCGGGGGTCAGCTACACCTTC. Protein: CASSEPPGVSYTF.

Only one count was recorded for this clone. The V call is TRBV5-1, the J call TRBJ2-1; 7 bases are shared with TRBD2. The CDR3 has 17 residues. V shed 2 bases and J 4 bases; nucleotides not matched to a gene: 12. Germline V gene sequence: CDR1 SGHRS, CDR2 YFSETQ. In DNA form, the CDR3 reads TGCGCCAGCAGCTTAGCTGACGGGGGGACTTTTTACAATGAGCAGTTCTTC. Translation gives CASSLADGGTFYNEQFF.